Described below is a single T cell receptor beta chain sequence and its context. Its target is not known. CDR3 length equals 15 residues. V was pared by 2 bases and J by 10 bases, with 5 bases of the junction left unmatched. Germline CDR1 reads MNHNY; CDR2 reads SVGAGI (reference sequence). The sample originates from a study of cytomegalovirus exposure and HLA in healthy donors. Whole-study findings and limits: Some TCR beta chains (164 of them) were listed as cytomegalovirus-associated.

The repertoire was sequenced with immunoSEQ multiplex PCR; TCRdb's copy has only in-frame clones and lacks some. This sample has about 130,000 clones; 82% occur once, and the top ten carry 25% to 30%. Sequencing input: PBMCs. This TCR was recovered from a man aged 25 to 40 in good health and CMV-seropositive. The chain employs TRBV6-6 and TRBJ2-1, with TRBD2 identical over 13 bases. CDR3 region: CASSYPTSGRNEQFF. For the CDR3, the DNA is TGTGCCAGCAGTTACCCGACTAGCGGGAGGAACGAGCAGTTCTTC.